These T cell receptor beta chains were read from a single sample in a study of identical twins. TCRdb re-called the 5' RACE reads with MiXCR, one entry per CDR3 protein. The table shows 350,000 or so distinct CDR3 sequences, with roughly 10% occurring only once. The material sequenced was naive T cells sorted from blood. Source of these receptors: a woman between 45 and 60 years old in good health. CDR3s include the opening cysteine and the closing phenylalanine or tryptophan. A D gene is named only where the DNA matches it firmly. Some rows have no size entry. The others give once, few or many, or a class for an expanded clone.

cdr3_nt: TGCGCCAGCAGCGAAGGACAGAAAACCGGGGAGCTGTTTTTT
cdr3_aa: CASSEGQKTGELFF
j_call: TRBJ2-2
clone_size: NA
cdr3_length: 14
d_call: NA
v_call: TRBV5-1

cdr3_nt: TGCGCCAGCAGTGAGGAAACCCAGTTCTTC
cdr3_aa: CASSEETQFF
j_call: TRBJ2-1
clone_size: many
cdr3_length: 10
d_call: NA
v_call: TRBV10-2

cdr3_nt: TGTGCCAGCAGCGTAGCTGGGACAGGGGGATACACCGGGGAGCTGTTTTTT
cdr3_aa: CASSVAGTGGYTGELFF
j_call: TRBJ2-2
clone_size: NA
cdr3_length: 17
d_call: TRBD1
v_call: TRBV9

cdr3_nt: TGTGCCACCAGTGACGACACAGGGGGCAACGGCTACACCTTC
cdr3_aa: CATSDDTGGNGYTF
j_call: TRBJ1-2
clone_size: many
cdr3_length: 14
d_call: TRBD1
v_call: TRBV24-1

cdr3_nt: TGTGCCAGCAGAAGCACCGGGACTAGCGGTTACAATGAGCAGTTCTTC
cdr3_aa: CASRSTGTSGYNEQFF
j_call: TRBJ2-1
clone_size: many
cdr3_length: 16
d_call: TRBD2
v_call: TRBV12-3/TRBV12-4

cdr3_nt: TGCGCCAGCAGCTTGGGGGCGATAGCCAAAAACATTCAGTACTTC
cdr3_aa: CASSLGAIAKNIQYF
j_call: TRBJ2-4
clone_size: few
cdr3_length: 15
d_call: NA
v_call: TRBV5-1

cdr3_nt: TGCGCCAGCAGCTGGACTAGCGGGAGCATGGATGAGCAGTTCTTC
cdr3_aa: CASSWTSGSMDEQFF
j_call: TRBJ2-1
clone_size: many
cdr3_length: 15
d_call: TRBD2
v_call: TRBV5-1

cdr3_nt: TGTGCCAGCAGTTACTTCTCGGGGTTCTACAATGAGCAGTTCTTC
cdr3_aa: CASSYFSGFYNEQFF
j_call: TRBJ2-1
clone_size: few
cdr3_length: 15
d_call: NA
v_call: TRBV6-5

cdr3_nt: TGTGCCAGCAGTGAAGTGGGGGAATCACCCCTCCACTTT
cdr3_aa: CASSEVGESPLHF
j_call: TRBJ1-6
clone_size: few
cdr3_length: 13
d_call: NA
v_call: TRBV25-1

cdr3_nt: TGTGCCAGCAGCTCACCCTGGGAGGGGGGAAACATTCAGTACTTC
cdr3_aa: CASSSPWEGGNIQYF
j_call: TRBJ2-4
clone_size: few
cdr3_length: 15
d_call: NA
v_call: TRBV13

cdr3_nt: TGTGCCAGCAGTCCCGGCCCGGGAGCTTTCTTT
cdr3_aa: CASSPGPGAFF
j_call: TRBJ1-1
clone_size: NA
cdr3_length: 11
d_call: NA
v_call: TRBV2

cdr3_nt: TGCGCCAGCAGTTGGGGACAGGCGAGAAATTCACCCCTCCACTTT
cdr3_aa: CASSWGQARNSPLHF
j_call: TRBJ1-6
clone_size: few
cdr3_length: 15
d_call: TRBD1
v_call: TRBV5-1

cdr3_nt: TGTGCCAGCAGCTTCGGTAGCAGGGAGACCCAGTACTTC
cdr3_aa: CASSFGSRETQYF
j_call: TRBJ2-5
clone_size: NA
cdr3_length: 13
d_call: NA
v_call: TRBV7-9

cdr3_nt: TGCGCCAGCAGCTTGGGGACTAGGGTCTACGAGCAGTACTTC
cdr3_aa: CASSLGTRVYEQYF
j_call: TRBJ2-7
clone_size: NA
cdr3_length: 14
d_call: TRBD2
v_call: TRBV5-1

cdr3_nt: TGTGCCAGCACTCCGGGACTAGCGGCTTTGGAGACCCAGTACTTC
cdr3_aa: CASTPGLAALETQYF
j_call: TRBJ2-5
clone_size: few
cdr3_length: 15
d_call: TRBD2
v_call: TRBV12-3/TRBV12-4

cdr3_nt: TGTGCCACGGAGGGGGGACAGCAAGAGACCCAGTACTTC
cdr3_aa: CATEGGQQETQYF
j_call: TRBJ2-5
clone_size: NA
cdr3_length: 13
d_call: NA
v_call: TRBV6-5

cdr3_nt: TGTGCCAGCAGCCCCGGGGAGGGGCATCAGCCCCAGCATTTT
cdr3_aa: CASSPGEGHQPQHF
j_call: TRBJ1-5
clone_size: NA
cdr3_length: 14
d_call: NA
v_call: TRBV7-2

cdr3_nt: TGCAGCGTTGATGGCGGCGCCCAGCGTATGGGCTTCTTT
cdr3_aa: CSVDGGAQRMGFF
j_call: TRBJ1-1
clone_size: few
cdr3_length: 13
d_call: NA
v_call: TRBV29-1

cdr3_nt: TGTGCCAGCAGTGAAACAGGGACCAAAGAGACCCAGTACTTC
cdr3_aa: CASSETGTKETQYF
j_call: TRBJ2-5
clone_size: NA
cdr3_length: 14
d_call: NA
v_call: TRBV2

cdr3_nt: TGCAGTGCCCTCGTAGCGGCCACCGGGGAGCTGTTTTTT
cdr3_aa: CSALVAATGELFF
j_call: TRBJ2-2
clone_size: many
cdr3_length: 13
d_call: NA
v_call: TRBV20-1

cdr3_nt: TGTGCCACCAGTGCAGGGGACAATCAGCCCCAGCATTTT
cdr3_aa: CATSAGDNQPQHF
j_call: TRBJ1-5
clone_size: many
cdr3_length: 13
d_call: NA
v_call: TRBV24-1

cdr3_nt: TGTGCCAGCAGCTTTGGAGTAGGGACAGGGATCGCGAATAATTCACCCCTCCACTTT
cdr3_aa: CASSFGVGTGIANNSPLHF
j_call: TRBJ1-6
clone_size: NA
cdr3_length: 19
d_call: TRBD1
v_call: TRBV5-5

cdr3_nt: TGCGCCAGCAGCTCTTCCGGGACTAGCGAGGCGACCCAGTACTTC
cdr3_aa: CASSSSGTSEATQYF
j_call: TRBJ2-5
clone_size: NA
cdr3_length: 15
d_call: TRBD2
v_call: TRBV5-1

cdr3_nt: TGTGCCAGCAGCCAAGATCTGTCTACAAACATTCAGTACTTC
cdr3_aa: CASSQDLSTNIQYF
j_call: TRBJ2-4
clone_size: NA
cdr3_length: 14
d_call: NA
v_call: TRBV3-1

cdr3_nt: TGCAGTGCTGAGGGAGGGCGTTCTAATGAGCAGTTCTTC
cdr3_aa: CSAEGGRSNEQFF
j_call: TRBJ2-1
clone_size: NA
cdr3_length: 13
d_call: TRBD2
v_call: TRBV20-1

cdr3_nt: TGTGCCAGTAGTATTTTAGGTGAAGCTTTCTTT
cdr3_aa: CASSILGEAFF
j_call: TRBJ1-1
clone_size: few
cdr3_length: 11
d_call: NA
v_call: TRBV19

cdr3_nt: TGCAGCGTTGAGGGCAGGGGATTCGGCACAGATACGCAGTATTTT
cdr3_aa: CSVEGRGFGTDTQYF
j_call: TRBJ2-3
clone_size: many
cdr3_length: 15
d_call: NA
v_call: TRBV29-1

cdr3_nt: TGTGCCACCAGTGATCGGGACCATCCGTGGCAGCCCCAGCATTTT
cdr3_aa: CATSDRDHPWQPQHF
j_call: TRBJ1-5
clone_size: once
cdr3_length: 15
d_call: NA
v_call: TRBV24-1